These 32 T cell receptor beta chains share one sample of origin, sequenced in a study of T cell changes during pregnancy in multiple sclerosis. The protocol was immunoSEQ multiplex PCR, while the TCRdb copy is restricted to in-frame clones and leaves out a portion. The table shows tens of thousands of clones, with about nine tenths occurring only once. The sequences come from peripheral blood, collected after pregnancy. Source of these receptors: a female donor in good health, enrolled as a control in a pregnancy study.

This rearrangement joins TRBV7-2 to TRBJ2-7; weak D call: TRBD1 (5 bases). The CDR3 has 13 residues. Germline V gene sequence: CDR1 SGHTA, CDR2 FQGNSA. Trimming stripped 5 bases from V and 2 bases from J, with 10 bases between. The CDR3 protein is CASSGWGTYEQYF. The CDR3 DNA follows: TGTGCCAGCAGCGGTTGGGGCACCTACGAGCAGTACTTC.

This clone was seen once. Other nucleotide sequences in the sample specify the same CDR3. The chain joins TRBV6-5 to TRBJ1-2, with 7 bases that match TRBD1. Trimming took 4 bases from V and 4 from J; bases not matched to a gene: 6. Germline V gene lookup returns CDR1 MNHEY and CDR2 SVGAGI. This CDR3 has 14 residues. The CDR3, as DNA: TGTGCCAGCAGTTTAGCTTGGGACAGCTATGGCTACACCTTC. Translation: CASSLAWDSYGYTF.

The chain is built from TRBV5-1 and TRBJ2-7, with no clear D. With 0 bases removed from V and 4 bases from J, the gap between germline ends came to 11 bases. Germline V CDR1 and CDR2: SGHRS, YFSETQ. The CDR3 totals 14 residues. The CDR3 region has the DNA TGCGCCAGCAGCTTGGGCGGCCTAGGATACGAGCAGTACTTC. Protein: CASSLGGLGYEQYF.

The gene calls are TRBV10-2 and TRBJ1-1, with a weak D call TRBD1 (5 bases). This CDR3 is built from 12 residues. Germline lookup yields CDR1 WSHSY and CDR2 SAAADI. V was cut by 6 bases and J by 1 base, with 6 bases left in between. The CDR3: CASRGGNTEAFF. The DNA of the CDR3 is TGCGCCAGCAGGGGGGGGAACACTGAAGCTTTCTTT.

The chain has TRBV10-3 and TRBJ2-2, with D possibly TRBD2 on 5 matching bases. Trimming removed 6 bases from V and 7 bases from J, with 12 bases in between. Germline V lookup: CDR1 ENHRY, CDR2 SYGVKD. The CDR3 sequence is 13 residues long. CDR3 bases: TGTGCCATCAGCCCAACTGGGAGCGGGGAGCTGTTTTTT. Encoded protein: CAISPTGSGELFF.

V usage is TRBV7-9 and J usage is TRBJ1-1, with a tentative D call TRBD1 (6 bases). V lost 4 bases and J lost 3, with 12 bases in between. CDR1 and CDR2 from the germline V gene are SEHNR and FQNEAQ (reference sequence). The length of the CDR3 is 14 residues. As DNA, the CDR3 is TGTGCCAGCAGCTACGGACCAGGGGACACTGAAGCTTTCTTT. The encoded protein is CASSYGPGDTEAFF.

This chain joins TRBV5-1 and TRBJ2-5; D is perhaps TRBD2 (7 bases). The CDR3 spans 16 residues. V was clipped by 2 bases and J by 2 bases, with 16 bases between them. CDR1 is SGHRS, CDR2 YFSETQ, per germline. The CDR3 DNA reads TGCGCCAGCAGCTTTGGGGGGGCTGGACAGCAAGAGACCCAGTACTTC. Translating gives CASSFGGAGQQETQYF.

This clone was found a few times. The chain carries TRBV18 and TRBJ1-3; 9 positions agree with TRBD1. V lost 3 bases, J lost 1 base, and 10 bases stayed unmatched. The germline gives CDR1 KGHSH, CDR2 LQKENI. The length of the CDR3 is 18 residues. The CDR3 reads CASSPPGTGGMSGNTIYF. The CDR3 DNA reads TGTGCCAGCTCACCCCCCGGCACAGGGGGCATGTCTGGAAACACCATATATTTT.

The rearrangement links TRBV28 to TRBJ1-1; possibly TRBD1 for D (6 bases). The length of the CDR3 is 14 residues. Trimming cost V 8 bases and J 2 bases, with 15 bases left between them. Germline lookup yields CDR1 MDHEN and CDR2 SYDVKM. CDR3 nucleotide sequence: TGTGCCAGCGCACCGGGACACCGAAACACTGAAGCTTTCTTT. Translation gives CASAPGHRNTEAFF. Looking up the rest from reference TRBV28 and TRBJ1-1 gives the full variable domain: DVKVTQSSRYLVKRTGEKVFLECVQDMDHENMFWYRQDPGLGLRLIYFSYDVKMKEKGDIPEGYSVSREKKERFSLILESASTNQTSMYLCASAPGHRNTEAFFGQGTRLTVV.

The chain has TRBV7-9 and TRBJ1-5; 8 positions agree with TRBD1. Trimming took 8 bases from V and 2 from J; bases not matched to a gene: 5. The germline V gene has CDR1 SEHNR and CDR2 FQNEAQ (reference sequence). The CDR3 runs 14 residues. The CDR3 loop reads CASAGQGGNQPQHF. The CDR3 coding sequence is TGTGCCAGCGCAGGACAGGGCGGCAATCAGCCCCAGCATTTT.

The chain couples TRBV19 to TRBJ2-1; TRBD1 is a possible D gene (6 bases). V was trimmed by 5 bases and J by 9 bases, leaving 17 bases between them. The germline V gene encodes CDR1 LNHDA and CDR2 SQIVND (reference sequence). This CDR3 has 14 amino acids. DNA for the CDR3: TGTGCCAGTAGTCCCCGGGACAATGTAGGTGAGCAGTTCTTC. Translation gives CASSPRDNVGEQFF.

The chain carries TRBV15 and TRBJ1-3; 7 bases align to TRBD1. CDR3 length equals 14 residues. Germline trimming cut 1 base from V and 14 bases from J; bases unmatched to any gene: 11. Per the germline V gene, CDR1 is LNHNV and CDR2 is YYDKDF (reference sequence). As DNA, the CDR3 is TGTGCCACCAGCAGAGGGGTCCAACAGGGGTTTTTATATTTT. Protein sequence: CATSRGVQQGFLYF.

V gene TRBV27 combines with J gene TRBJ2-1; D possibly corresponds to TRBD2 (6 bases). Germline V gene sequence: CDR1 MNHEY, CDR2 SMNVEV (reference sequence). Trimming stripped 5 bases from V and 8 bases from J, with 22 bases between. This CDR3 is 16 amino acids long. The CDR3 region is CASSTNPPGSIHEQFF. The CDR3 DNA reads TGTGCCAGCAGTACTAACCCCCCCGGGAGCATCCATGAGCAGTTCTTC.

The V call is TRBV6-5, the J call TRBJ2-3; a weak D match, TRBD2 (6 bases). Trimming pared 2 bases from V and 0 bases from J, leaving 9 bases between. This CDR3 has 15 amino acids. Looked up from germline, CDR1 is MNHEY and CDR2 is SVGAGI. In nucleotides, the CDR3 is TGTGCCAGCAGTTACCGGGGGACTAGCACAGATACGCAGTATTTT. Protein: CASSYRGTSTDTQYF.

The chain couples TRBV6-1 to TRBJ1-6; D call uncertain. The CDR3 is made up of 13 amino acids. Trimming removed 9 bases from V and 7 bases from J, with 13 bases in between. Germline V gives CDR1 MNHNS, CDR2 SASEGT. The DNA of the CDR3 is TGTGCCAGTCACCGGGATGAAAATTCACCCCTCCACTTT. As protein: CASHRDENSPLHF.

V is TRBV7-4 and J is TRBJ2-7, with D unresolved. The CDR3 has 15 residues. From germline, CDR1 is SGHVT and CDR2 SQSDAQ. Trimming stripped 3 bases from V and 2 bases from J, with 14 bases between. CDR3: CASSLFARKPYEQYF. The CDR3 nucleotides are TGTGCCAGCAGCTTGTTTGCGCGAAAACCCTACGAGCAGTACTTC. Supplemented by reference TRBV7-4 and TRBJ2-7, the full variable domain reads GAGVSQSPRYKVAKRGRDVALRCDSISGHVTLYWYRQTLGQGSEVLTYSQSDAQRDKSGRPSGRFSAERPERSVSTLKIQRTEQGDSAVYLCASSLFARKPYEQYFGPGTRLTVT.

V gene TRBV29-1 combines with J gene TRBJ2-7; 10 positions agree with TRBD2. With 5 bases clipped from V and 4 bases from J, the junction kept 2 bases outside the gene matches. This CDR3 region has 12 residues. The germline gives CDR1 SQVTM, CDR2 ANQGSEA. This chain's CDR3 is CSVQRGGYEQYF. The CDR3 DNA follows: TGCAGCGTTCAGCGGGGGGGGTACGAGCAGTACTTC.

The V and J genes are TRBV29-1 and TRBJ1-2, with D unresolved. V lost 4 bases and J lost 2, with 5 bases in between. The CDR3 contains 11 residues. Germline CDR1 SQVTM, CDR2 ANQGSEA. CDR3: CSVGGNYGYTF. The CDR3 DNA follows: TGCAGCGTTGGAGGGAACTATGGCTACACCTTC.

The CDR3 loop is CASSQDSVPGNTEAFF. The CDR3 bases are TGCGCCAGCAGCCAAGATTCGGTCCCAGGGAACACTGAAGCTTTCTTT. The gene calls are TRBV4-3 and TRBJ1-1; D unresolved. Between the trimmed V and J ends, which lost 0 bases and 1 base, there was a span of 12 bases. CDR3 size: 16 residues. CDR1 and CDR2 from the germline V gene are LGHNA and YSLEER.

V and J are TRBV4-3 and TRBJ2-3, with 12 bases that match TRBD2. Germline values: CDR1 LGHNA, CDR2 YSLEER. The CDR3 loop spans 17 amino acids. The V gene end was trimmed by 0 bases and the J gene end by 4 bases; junction bases not matched to a gene: 5. The CDR3 region is CASSQDPSGGAADTQYF. For the CDR3, the DNA is TGCGCCAGCAGCCAAGATCCTAGCGGGGGGGCCGCAGATACGCAGTATTTT.

This chain links TRBV2 with TRBJ1-5; 10 nucleotides align to TRBD1. The trim removed 4 bases at V and 6 bases at J, leaving 6 bases unmatched. The CDR3 extends over 15 amino acids. The V gene's germline CDR1 is SNHLY and CDR2 FYNNEI. The CDR3 is CASSVDRGQGQPQHF. CDR3 DNA sequence: TGTGCCAGCAGTGTCGACAGGGGGCAGGGTCAGCCCCAGCATTTT. The variable domain in full, with the rest retrieved from reference TRBV2 and TRBJ1-5, is EPEVTQTPSHQVTQMGQEVILRCVPISNHLYFYWYRQILGQKVEFLVSFYNNEISEKSEIFDDQFSVERPDGSNFTLKIRSTKLEDSAMYFCASSVDRGQGQPQHFGDGTRLSIL.

The chain recombines TRBV14 with TRBJ2-7; 14 bases fit TRBD2. CDR3 length equals 14 residues. Germline V gene data show CDR1 as SGHDN and CDR2 as FVKESK. V dropped 5 bases and J dropped 5; count of bases not matched to a gene: 2. The CDR3 here is CASSGLAGGNEQYF. DNA of the CDR3: TGTGCCAGCAGCGGACTAGCGGGGGGTAACGAGCAGTACTTC.

This chain uses TRBV18 with TRBJ2-6, with unresolved D. Germline-derived CDR1 and CDR2 are KGHSH and LQKENI. Trimming removed 0 bases at V and 4 bases at J, with 4 bases between. The CDR3 sequence is 14 residues long. CDR3 protein: CASSPPGGANVLTF. In DNA form, the CDR3 reads TGTGCCAGCTCACCACCGGGCGGGGCCAACGTCCTGACTTTC.

This chain joins TRBV2 and TRBJ1-4; weak D call: TRBD1 (6 bases). The CDR3 is made up of 15 amino acids. Germline assignment: CDR1 SNHLY and CDR2 FYNNEI. Between the trimmed V and J ends, which lost 3 bases and 4 bases, there was a span of 12 bases. CDR3 loop: CASSESTGSNEKLFF. CDR3 DNA sequence: TGTGCCAGCAGTGAGTCTACAGGGAGTAATGAAAAACTGTTTTTT.

V and J are TRBV4-2 and TRBJ2-7, with 7 bases fitting TRBD2. Trimming cost V 6 bases and J 1 base; bases outside gene matches: 15. Germline V lookup: CDR1 LGHNA, CDR2 YNFKEQ. The CDR3 runs 17 residues. The CDR3 reads CASSPEVVGGLSYEQYF. CDR3 DNA sequence: TGTGCCAGCAGTCCTGAAGTAGTGGGGGGGTTATCCTACGAGCAGTACTTC.

The CDR3 sequence: CASSQDGGTGEGEQYF. CDR3 nucleotide sequence: TGCGCCAGCAGCCAAGATGGTGGGACAGGGGAAGGCGAGCAGTACTTC. This sequence joins TRBV4-3 and TRBJ2-7; 10 nucleotides match TRBD1. The CDR3 has 16 residues. Losses at the gene ends were 0 bases for V and 6 bases for J; bases not matched to a gene: 8. CDR1 is LGHNA, CDR2 YSLEER, per germline.

V is TRBV18 and J is TRBJ1-2, with no clear D. This CDR3 has 16 residues. V lost 6 bases to trimming and J lost 4 bases, with 21 bases between them. Germline V CDR1 and CDR2: KGHSH, LQKENI. CDR3 sequence: CASSAQAGKITYGYTF. In DNA form, the CDR3 reads TGTGCCAGCTCGGCTCAGGCGGGAAAAATAACCTATGGCTACACCTTC.

The chain is built from TRBV6-5 and TRBJ1-2, with D maybe TRBD1 (5 bases). CDR3 length: 14 residues. The germline V gene has CDR1 MNHEY and CDR2 SVGAGI. Trimming took 6 bases from V and 8 from J, leaving 19 bases between them. CDR3 bases: TGTGCCAGCAGCCCGATGAGGGGACTTCGGGGCTACACCTTC. Translation: CASSPMRGLRGYTF.

This clone was detected only once. This chain joins TRBV30 and TRBJ2-7, with a tentative D call TRBD2 (6 bases). The CDR3 is 11 residues long. Trimming pared 5 bases from V and 3 bases from J, leaving 8 bases between. Germline values: CDR1 GTSNPN, CDR2 SVGIG (reference sequence). CDR3 nucleotides: TGTGCCTGGGGGGGGAACTACGAGCAGTACTTC. Protein product: CAWGGNYEQYF.

This CDR3 is CASSLAGASGGLQETQYF. In DNA, the CDR3 is TGCGCCAGCAGCTTGGCCGGAGCCAGCGGGGGACTTCAAGAGACCCAGTACTTC. This chain uses TRBV5-1 with TRBJ2-5; 8 positions agree with TRBD2. Germline V gene data show CDR1 as SGHRS and CDR2 as YFSETQ. Trimming removed 0 bases from V and 2 bases from J; junction bases left unmatched: 12. This CDR3 has 18 amino acids. Full variable domain (remainder filled in from reference TRBV5-1 and TRBJ2-5): KAGVTQTPRYLIKTRGQQVTLSCSPISGHRSVSWYQQTPGQGLQFLFEYFSETQRNKGNFPGRFSGRQFSNSRSEMNVSTLELGDSALYLCASSLAGASGGLQETQYFGPGTRLLVL.

This chain uses TRBV9 with TRBJ2-1; D perhaps matches TRBD2 (7 bases). Trimming took off 0 bases at V and 5 bases at J, with 12 bases between the two ends. Germline values: CDR1 SGDLS, CDR2 YYNGEE. The CDR3 runs 15 residues. CDR3 in DNA: TGTGCCAGCAGCGTAGGGGGGGGCGGGAACAATGAGCAGTTCTTC. Translation: CASSVGGGGNNEQFF. Looking up the rest from reference TRBV9 and TRBJ2-1 gives the full variable domain: DSGVTQTPKHLITATGQRVTLRCSPRSGDLSVYWYQQSLDQGLQFLIQYYNGEERAKGNILERFSAQQFPDLHSELNLSSLELGDSALYFCASSVGGGGNNEQFFGPGTRLTVL.

The V call is TRBV27, the J call TRBJ1-2; D possibly corresponds to TRBD1 (6 bases). The CDR3 spans 15 residues. Germline V gene data show CDR1 as MNHEY and CDR2 as SMNVEV (reference sequence). Deletions cut 6 bases from V and 3 bases from J, with 17 bases between. DNA for the CDR3: TGTGCCAGCAGCCAAATTGGGGGCCGTGACTATGGCTACACCTTC. It codes for CASSQIGGRDYGYTF.